This T cell receptor (beta chain) stems from a study of shared clonotypes between healthy human individuals. Study-wide context: Each donor contributed plates that comprised three CD4 naive, three CD4 memory, two CD8 naive and one CD8 memory.

The V gene lost 2 bases and the J gene lost 1 base, with 18 bases spanning the gap. Germline values: CDR1 SGHAT, CDR2 FQNNGV. The CDR3 has 17 amino acids. Subsets obtained from CD4+ cells comprised CD45RA+ naive and CD45RA-negative memory cells. The study ran the assay at deep level. TCRdb's table, derived via immunoSEQ multiplex PCR, lists solely in-frame clones and lacks some. The sample shows some 1,600,000 clones, 98% of them seen only once. Concerning this clone: Its antigen is unknown.

Regarding the study as a whole: In having few donors, the study represented limited genetic and exposure-history diversity.

The J gene is TRBJ2-7, the V gene TRBV11-2, with D tentatively TRBD2 (6 bases). The sequencing input was naive CD4+ T cells sorted from blood. Subset indicated: CD45RA+ positively selected. The source is a man aged 25-40 years in good health. CDR3 nucleotide sequence: TGTGCCAGCAGCTTATCGTCATCACTAGCCACATCCTACGAGCAGTACTTC. Translated: CASSLSSSLATSYEQYF.